This T cell receptor beta chain comes out of a study of response to subunit inactivated influenza vaccine (dated by TCRdb to 2017 to 2018). Regarding the research as a whole: Deep quantitative profiling of the T cell receptor repertoire was used in the study to follow responses to a trivalent subunit inactivated influenza vaccine.

The CDR3 holds 15 amino acids from the cysteine to the phenylalanine. Only the CDR3 portion is preserved as DNA: 45 bases, with reading frame beginning at the first base. The germline V gene supplies CDR1 SGHVS and CDR2 FQNEAQ. The junction shows trimming of 1 base on V and 3 bases on J, plus 12 bases between the germline ends. Receptors were amplified or captured by RT-PCR. Data came from an Illumina HiSeq 2500. The public reads were run again by TCRdb, first through fastp at Q25 and then through MiXCR, and only productive beta chains were kept. CDR3 protein duplicates are merged, each entry listing the most common genes and DNA. This sample lists fewer than 700,000 distinct CDR3 sequences; about an eighth were detected once. In total, the top ten clones hold about an eighth of the sample. The label giving this sample's time point can be read as: approximately 45 days after influenza vaccine administration.

The paper as a whole reports these results and caveats: According to the authors, only a limited number of new T cells may be recruited by each seasonal influenza vaccination.

The sample holds a few counts of this clonotype. The target of this receptor is not known. Nothing much larger sits one base from this clone, and base qualities are not available. Here the chain combines TRBV7-8 and TRBJ1-1; the D gene assignment is ambiguous. The receptor comes from a man between 50 and 59 years old who received an inactivated influenza vaccine. Donor details come from another sample of the same person, matched by shared clones. The sequenced sample was PBMCs from blood, obtained roughly 6 weeks after vaccination. The DNA reads as follows: TGTGCCAGCAGCTTAGTTGGTCTCTTGGACACTGAAGCTTTCTTT. Its translation is CASSLVGLLDTEAFF.